This T cell receptor (beta chain) emerged from a study of blood T cell repertoires in COVID-19. Repertoires were generated with immunoSEQ multiplex PCR, while TCRdb's copy carries only in-frame clones and drops some. The table shows some 360,000 clones, with approximately 89% occurring only once. One Seattle source followed patients from active infection through their disease course. Trimming shortened V by 3 bases and J by 5 bases, and 10 bases separated the two germline ends. The CDR3 length is 12 residues. The V gene's germline CDR1 is SQVTM and CDR2 ANQGSEA. This clonotype was obtained from a woman in her sixties or seventies with COVID-19, enrolled during active disease. The chain has TRBV29-1 and TRBJ1-2, with unresolved D. Sequencing input: peripheral blood. The chain's CDR3 is CSVEVQTYGYTF. CDR3 sequence (DNA): TGCAGCGTTGAGGTTCAGACTTATGGCTACACCTTC.